This entry lists 20 T cell receptor beta chains sequenced from one sample in a study of CD8 T cells in Susac syndrome. After extraction with the RNeasy kit, roughly 0.45 to 1 ug of the RNA was reverse transcribed using random hexamers. Each CDR3 protein is one row after TCRdb ran MiXCR on the immunoSEQ multiplex PCR reads. The table includes about 200,000 distinct CDR3 sequences, 91% detected once. The sample consisted of CD4+ T cells from PBMCs. Receptor source: a human donor with Susac syndrome.

This sequence joins TRBV5-1 and TRBJ2-5; D is ambiguous. The CDR3 extends over 14 amino acids. Germline V gene sequence: CDR1 SGHRS, CDR2 YFSETQ. Trimming left V 1 base short and J 5 bases short, with 12 bases between. Here the CDR3 DNA reads TGCGCCAGCAGCTTGCCGGCCCAAGGGGAGACCCAGTACTTC. Its protein is CASSLPAQGETQYF.

The chain combines TRBV20-1 with TRBJ2-7; D is possibly TRBD1 (5 bases). The CDR3 spans 15 residues. Trimming shortened V by 6 bases and J by 0 bases, and 18 bases separated the two germline ends. The V gene's germline CDR1 is DFQATT and CDR2 SNEGSKA (reference sequence). Here the CDR3 DNA reads TGCAGTGCCAATCAGGACAACAAAGCCTCCTACGAGCAGTACTTC. Its translation: CSANQDNKASYEQYF.

The chain has TRBV20-1 and TRBJ1-2; D is undetermined. Per germline, CDR1 DFQATT and CDR2 SNEGSKA (reference sequence). V lost 1 base to trimming and J lost 4 bases, with 10 bases between them. The length of the CDR3 is 13 residues. In DNA, the CDR3 is TGCAGTGCTAGAGGAACAGCGAGCTATGGCTACACCTTC. It yields the protein CSARGTASYGYTF.

The rearrangement uses TRBV4-1 and TRBJ2-3, with D perhaps TRBD1 or TRBD2 (5 bases each). This CDR3 is 16 amino acids long. Germline CDR1 is MGHRA and CDR2 is YSYEKL. Trimming pared 6 bases from V and 9 bases from J, leaving 25 bases between. CDR3 in amino acids: CASRKLGVPLDRTQYF. The CDR3 DNA reads TGCGCCAGCAGAAAATTGGGGGTTCCCCTAGATAGGACGCAGTATTTT.

This chain links TRBV5-1 with TRBJ1-2, with TRBD1 identical over 8 bases. This CDR3 is 15 amino acids long. The junction had 4 bases not matched to a gene; V was cut back by 0 bases and J by 3 bases. Germline lookup yields CDR1 SGHRS and CDR2 YFSETQ. The CDR3 sequence is CASSLGQGRYYGYTF. The CDR3 coding sequence is TGCGCCAGCAGCTTGGGACAGGGGCGCTACTATGGCTACACCTTC.

This chain joins TRBV29-1 and TRBJ2-3; 10 bases map to TRBD2. V shed 8 bases, J shed 4 bases, and the junction held 12 bases outside the gene matches. This CDR3 has 15 amino acids. Germline V gene data show CDR1 as SQVTM and CDR2 as ANQGSEA. CDR3: CSLRRTSGIPDTQYF. CDR3 bases: TGCAGCCTGAGAAGAACTAGCGGGATCCCAGATACGCAGTATTTT.

This sequence joins TRBV19 and TRBJ1-1; D not resolved. The CDR3 is 15 residues long. V was shortened by 4 bases and J by 1 base, with 13 bases between the two germline ends. Per the germline V gene, CDR1 is LNHDA and CDR2 is SQIVND (reference sequence). CDR3: CASSRGPLGNTEAFF. The CDR3 DNA sequence: TGTGCCAGTAGTAGAGGGCCGCTGGGGAACACTGAAGCTTTCTTT.

This chain connects TRBV9 to TRBJ2-5, with a possible D match to TRBD2 (5 bases). Trimming pared 4 bases from V and 1 base from J, leaving 11 bases between. This CDR3 has 14 amino acids. Germline V gene lookup returns CDR1 SGDLS and CDR2 YYNGEE. Here the CDR3 DNA reads TGTGCCAGCAGCACGGGGTCGACCCAAGAGACCCAGTACTTC. Amino acids: CASSTGSTQETQYF.

This rearrangement joins TRBV6-1 to TRBJ1-2, with 8 bases fitting TRBD1. The CDR3 totals 13 residues. J lost 4 bases, V lost 10 bases, and 8 bases had no gene match. Germline CDR1 is MNHNS and CDR2 is SASEGT. The CDR3 protein is CATRRGQAYGYTF. The CDR3 DNA follows: TGTGCCACCAGACGGGGACAGGCCTATGGCTACACCTTC.

The rearrangement links TRBV27 to TRBJ2-7, with 10 positions matching TRBD1. V gave up 4 bases and J gave up 5 bases; unmatched junction bases: 8. This CDR3 is built from 15 residues. In germline, CDR1 is MNHEY, CDR2 SMNVEV (reference sequence). The CDR3 loop is CASSSSDRGLHEQYF. CDR3 bases: TGTGCCAGCAGTTCATCAGACAGGGGGCTCCACGAGCAGTACTTC.

This clonotype was picked up one time. The V gene is TRBV19, the J gene TRBJ1-1; tentatively, D is TRBD1 (5 bases). The germline V gene encodes CDR1 LNHDA and CDR2 SQIVND (reference sequence). Trimming stripped 3 bases from V and 7 bases from J, with 15 bases between. The CDR3 runs 14 residues. As DNA, the CDR3 is TGTGCCAGTAGTATTCGGGGGACGTCAAGTGAAGCTTTCTTT. Amino acid sequence: CASSIRGTSSEAFF.

This clonotype came up once. The rearrangement uses TRBV19 and TRBJ1-4; D not certain. The V gene's germline CDR1 is LNHDA and CDR2 SQIVND (reference sequence). CDR3 length: 14 amino acids. Trimming stripped 6 bases from V and 8 bases from J, with 16 bases between. The CDR3 sequence is CASSTGLQSEKLFF. CDR3 in DNA: TGTGCCAGTAGCACCGGGCTCCAATCGGAAAAACTGTTTTTT.

The chain couples TRBV19 to TRBJ1-2, with a weak D call TRBD1 (5 bases). The V end lost 7 bases, the J end lost 4 bases, and 13 bases lay between the germline ends. The CDR3 has 13 residues. CDR1 is LNHDA and CDR2 is SQIVND in the germline V gene (reference sequence). CDR3 in DNA: TGTGCCAGTACCTCCGGGACTTTCTATGGCTACACCTTC. Residues: CASTSGTFYGYTF.

V usage is TRBV7-2 and J usage is TRBJ2-1; D may be TRBD2 (6 bases). The V and J ends lost 5 bases and 4 bases respectively, with 18 bases between them. Germline V lookup: CDR1 SGHTA, CDR2 FQGNSA. The length of the CDR3 is 16 residues. CDR3 in amino acids: CASSKRADYLYNEQFF. CDR3 in DNA: TGTGCCAGCAGCAAAAGGGCGGACTACTTATACAATGAGCAGTTCTTC.

The chain carries TRBV28 and TRBJ2-3; D may be TRBD1 (5 bases). V dropped 5 bases and J dropped 6 bases, with 9 bases sitting between them. This CDR3 is built from 12 residues. CDR1 is MDHEN and CDR2 is SYDVKM in the germline V gene. In DNA, the CDR3 is TGTGCCAGCAGTCAAGGGGTGGATACGCAGTATTTT. Its protein product is CASSQGVDTQYF.

As to this clonotype: One end of the junction fails to match germline, which may point to a read error. The CDR3 coding sequence is TGTGCCATCAGTGAAGCGTCAGGGCCTTTGGTCCAAGAGACCCAGTACTTC. It specifies CAISEASGPLVQETQYF. The chain uses TRBV6-1 and TRBJ2-5; D is possibly TRBD1 (5 bases). Germline assignment: CDR1 MNHNS and CDR2 SASEGT. The CDR3 runs 17 residues.

V is TRBV10-1 and J is TRBJ1-2, with no clear D. The CDR3 sequence is 12 residues long. V dropped 3 bases and J dropped 8 bases, with 10 bases sitting between them. CDR1 and CDR2 from the germline V gene are WNHNN and SYGVQD (reference sequence). The CDR3 loop reads CASSDGPMGYTF. The CDR3 DNA sequence: TGCGCCAGCAGTGACGGGCCCATGGGCTACACCTTC.

The chain employs TRBV29-1 and TRBJ1-1, with 8 nucleotides matching TRBD1. The CDR3 extends over 13 amino acids. Germline V gene sequence: CDR1 SQVTM, CDR2 ANQGSEA. V lost 6 bases, J lost 7 bases, and 10 bases stayed unmatched. In nucleotides, the CDR3 is TGCAGCGTAACCGGGACAGGCTACTATGAAGCTTTCTTT. Protein: CSVTGTGYYEAFF.

The chain couples TRBV12-3 or TRBV12-4 to TRBJ2-1, with TRBD2 identical over 13 bases. The trim removed 7 bases at V and 1 base at J, leaving 13 bases unmatched. This CDR3 spans 19 amino acids. This chain's CDR3 is CASTLRGLAGRRSYNEQFF. DNA of the CDR3: TGTGCCAGCACTCTAAGGGGACTAGCGGGGAGGAGGTCCTACAATGAGCAGTTCTTC.

This clonotype was seen only a few times. V usage is TRBV20-1 and J usage is TRBJ2-1; TRBD2 matches at 9 bases. Trimming cost V 0 bases and J 0 bases; bases outside gene matches: 6. The CDR3 length is 17 residues. Germline V gene data show CDR1 as DFQATT and CDR2 as SNEGSKA (reference sequence). The CDR3 region is CSARDLAGGPSYNEQFF. In DNA form, the CDR3 reads TGCAGTGCTAGAGATCTCGCGGGAGGGCCCTCCTACAATGAGCAGTTCTTC.